The clone carrying this TCR beta chain was counted a few times. Its antigen is as yet unknown. This sample stems from a study of identical twins. Findings and limits, study-wide: Twin-shared out-of-frame alpha sequences showed excess low generation probability.

Healthy Caucasians, and only they, were the donors. TCRdb fed the 5' RACE reads into MiXCR, producing one record per CDR3 protein. The sample shows 450,000 or so distinct CDR3 sequences, about 24% of them seen only once. Germline CDR1 MDHEN, CDR2 SYDVKM. The CDR3 contains 20 residues. The junction had 13 bases not matched to a gene; V was cut back by 3 bases and J by 1 base. These same records also appear under a second study, on T cells expressing NK-cell markers. That work contributes: These clonotypes also led the CD3+CD56-NKG2C+ fraction in a handful of donors.

The clonotype originates from a woman aged 18-30 years in good health. The gene calls are TRBV28 and TRBJ2-3; 13 bases line up with TRBD2. The sequencing input was CD4+ T cells sorted from blood. The CDR3 region is CASSFPLLGLAGAGTDTQYF. The CDR3 DNA reads as TGTGCCAGCAGTTTTCCCCTCCTCGGACTAGCGGGAGCCGGCACAGATACGCAGTATTTT.